The 14 T cell receptor beta chains given below trace back to one sample, sequenced in a study of shared clonotypes between healthy human individuals. Sequencing was performed with immunoSEQ multiplex PCR; in TCRdb, only in-frame clones are kept and a portion is missing. The data hold over a million clones, with roughly 97% observed a single time. Sequencing was done on a sample of naive CD4+ T cells sorted from blood. Indicated subset: CD45RA+ positively selected. The source of these receptors is a man aged 25 to 40 in good health.

This rearrangement joins TRBV28 to TRBJ2-3, with no clear D. Trimming stripped 6 bases from V and 0 bases from J, with 4 bases between. The CDR3 has 12 residues. Per the germline V gene, CDR1 is MDHEN and CDR2 is SYDVKM. The chain's CDR3 is CASSDSTDTQYF. The CDR3 nucleotides read TGTGCCAGCAGCGACAGCACAGATACGCAGTATTTT.

V and J are TRBV5-6 and TRBJ2-7; D gene ambiguous. The length of the CDR3 is 13 residues. The V end lost 3 bases, the J end lost 6 bases, and 13 bases lay between the germline ends. Germline V gives CDR1 SGHDT, CDR2 YYEEEE. Written as DNA, the CDR3 is TGTGCCAGCAGCTGGATACTGTTCGGCGAGCAGTACTTC. Translating gives CASSWILFGEQYF.

The rearrangement joins TRBV4-2 to TRBJ2-3, with unresolved D. From germline, CDR1 is LGHNA and CDR2 YNFKEQ. This CDR3 contains 13 residues. V lost 2 bases and J lost 2, with 5 bases in between. As DNA, the CDR3 is TGTGCCAGCAGCCAACAAGACACAGATACGCAGTATTTT. It encodes CASSQQDTDTQYF.

V and J are TRBV10-2 and TRBJ2-1, with 11 bases lining up with TRBD2. There are 16 residues in the CDR3. V shed 2 bases, J shed 3 bases, and the junction held 3 bases outside the gene matches. Germline assignment: CDR1 WSHSY and CDR2 SAAADI. CDR3 region: CASSERLAGLYNEQFF. In DNA form, the CDR3 reads TGCGCCAGCAGTGAGAGACTAGCGGGACTCTACAATGAGCAGTTCTTC.

J is TRBJ2-1 and V is TRBV27; 10 bases map to TRBD2. J gave up 7 bases and V 3 bases, and 6 bases lay outside the gene matches. This CDR3 region has 15 residues. From germline, CDR1 is MNHEY and CDR2 SMNVEV (reference sequence). CDR3 sequence reads: CASSFLAGARNEQFF. The CDR3 region has the DNA TGTGCCAGCAGTTTTCTAGCGGGAGCAAGGAATGAGCAGTTCTTC.

The chain employs TRBV29-1 and TRBJ1-2; D might be TRBD1 (5 bases). Germline CDR1 SQVTM, CDR2 ANQGSEA. CDR3 length: 10 residues. V lost 6 bases and J 7 bases, leaving 9 bases between the germline ends. CDR3: CSVSTVGYTF. The CDR3 DNA follows: TGCAGCGTATCGACAGTTGGCTACACCTTC.

V and J are TRBV5-6 and TRBJ2-3; TRBD1 or TRBD2 may be the D gene (6 bases each). Germline values: CDR1 SGHDT, CDR2 YYEEEE. V lost 1 base to trimming and J lost 2 bases, with 17 bases between them. CDR3 size: 17 residues. The DNA for the CDR3 is TGTGCCAGCAGCTTGATTGGGGGGCGAGGTTTCACAGATACGCAGTATTTT. Amino acids: CASSLIGGRGFTDTQYF.

V is TRBV4-1 and J is TRBJ1-5, with D tentatively TRBD1 (5 bases). CDR1 is MGHRA and CDR2 is YSYEKL in the germline V gene. This CDR3 comprises 17 residues. V was pared by 2 bases and J by 2 bases, with 16 bases between. The CDR3 DNA sequence: TGCGCCAGCAGCCAACCTCAGGGTCACAAAGGCAATCAGCCCCAGCATTTT. This gives the protein CASSQPQGHKGNQPQHF.

About this clone: Other DNA sequences in this sample translate to the same CDR3. V usage is TRBV29-1 and J usage is TRBJ2-5, with D possibly matching TRBD1 (6 bases). This CDR3 comprises 11 residues. V lost 6 bases and J lost 5, with 10 bases in between. Germline V gene data show CDR1 as SQVTM and CDR2 as ANQGSEA. The CDR3 spells CSVRTEETQYF. The CDR3 DNA is TGCAGCGTCCGGACAGAGGAGACCCAGTACTTC.

The DNA of the CDR3 is TGTGCCATCCAAGAAGGGAGGCGAAACACTGAAGCTTTCTTT. Translation: CAIQEGRRNTEAFF. The genes are TRBV28 and TRBJ1-1; D call uncertain. The V end lost 10 bases, the J end lost 2 bases, and 17 bases lay between the germline ends. This CDR3 has 14 residues. Germline values: CDR1 MDHEN, CDR2 SYDVKM.

The rearrangement links TRBV18 to TRBJ2-1; 8 nucleotides align to TRBD1. Germline values: CDR1 KGHSH, CDR2 LQKENI. The ends lost 4 bases at V and 7 bases at J; junction bases unmatched: 6. This CDR3 has 14 residues. Here the CDR3 reads CASSRTGKANEQFF. CDR3 nucleotides: TGTGCCAGCTCACGGACAGGGAAGGCTAATGAGCAGTTCTTC.

This sequence joins TRBV5-4 and TRBJ2-2; 8 bases fit TRBD1. CDR1 SGHNT and CDR2 YYREEE come from the germline V gene (reference sequence). Losses at the gene ends were 0 bases for V and 10 bases for J; bases not matched to a gene: 8. The CDR3 is 15 amino acids. The DNA of the CDR3 is TGTGCCAGCAGCTTGGCCGGGTCAGGGGGCGCGGAGCTGTTTTTT. Translated, it gives CASSLAGSGGAELFF. The full variable domain, with the rest looked up from reference TRBV5-4 and TRBJ2-2, is ETGVTQSPTHLIKTRGQQVTLRCSSQSGHNTVSWYQQALGQGPQFIFQYYREEENGRGNFPPRFSGLQFPNYSSELNVNALELDDSALYLCASSLAGSGGAELFFGEGSRLTVL.

The rearrangement uses TRBV11-3 and TRBJ1-5, with TRBD1 identical over 7 bases. The CDR3 covers 16 residues. CDR1 is SGHNT, CDR2 YENEEA, per germline. V lost 5 bases, J lost 2 bases, and 9 bases stayed unmatched. CDR3 bases: TGTGCCAGCAGCCGAAAGACAGGGACCGGCAATCAGCCCCAGCATTTT. This sequence encodes CASSRKTGTGNQPQHF.

This clone appeared once. Other DNA sequences of this sample code for an identical CDR3. The chain recombines TRBV7-2 with TRBJ1-2; TRBD1 matches 7 bases. V lost 5 bases to trimming and J lost 8 bases; unmatched junction nucleotides: 11. CDR1 is SGHTA and CDR2 is FQGNSA in the germline V gene. This CDR3 spans 14 amino acids. DNA for the CDR3: TGTGCCAGCAGCCAGAACAGGGGAGGGGGGGGCTACACCTTC. Protein: CASSQNRGGGGYTF.